This record covers a single TCR beta chain. Sequencing was performed with immunoSEQ multiplex PCR; in TCRdb, only in-frame clones are kept and a portion is missing. The sample contains 300,000 to 350,000 clones, 75% to 90% of which appear only once. The data derive from a study of Ad26.COV2.S vaccination and SARS-CoV-2 variants. Deletions cut 3 bases from V and 4 bases from J, with 7 bases between. This CDR3 has 12 amino acids. CDR1 is SGHDT and CDR2 is YYEEEE in the germline V gene. The treatment: some 19 received Ad26.COV2.S at low or high dose, single or two shots; five or six received placebo; per-sample allocation not given. After the first vaccine or placebo injection, samples were drawn on day 63. It was Wuhan-strain SARS-CoV-2 spike that the Ad26 vaccine vector expressed.

The sequence was obtained from a person aged 18-65 years who received the Ad26.COV2.S COVID-19 vaccine or a placebo. Sequenced material: peripheral blood, taken in a trial of Ad26.COV2.S vaccine versus placebo. The J gene is TRBJ1-1, the V gene TRBV5-6; D is ambiguous. The CDR3 region has the DNA TGTGCCAGCAGCTATCCCTTCACTGAAGCTTTCTTT. It encodes CASSYPFTEAFF.